This TCR beta chain comes out of a study of T cell responses to AZD1222 COVID-19 vaccine. Broader study findings: Along spike, vaccine-associated CD4 TCRs were found throughout, with dominance at 160-218 and 743-854.

Clones were read by immunoSEQ multiplex PCR, and TCRdb kept only the in-frame ones, dropping some. The table shows roughly 150,000 clones, with over 80% occurring only once. Remarks on this clone: Its antigen is unidentified.

The CDR3 spans 13 residues. The J segment lost 3 bases and the V segment lost 7 bases, leaving 7 bases of the junction unmatched. Germline CDR1 and CDR2: SGHRS and YFSETQ. Material: peripheral blood, obtained 28 days after the second AZD1222 dose. The chain employs TRBV5-1 and TRBJ2-7; 7 nucleotides align to TRBD1. The receptor comes from an adult who received the AZD1222 COVID-19 vaccine. The CDR3 reads CASGLGQLYEQYF. CDR3 nucleotide sequence: TGCGCCAGCGGCCTGGGACAGCTCTACGAGCAGTACTTC.